Listed below are T cell receptor beta chains from one sample, sequenced in a study of human T cells and chemical hapten exposure. One entry per CDR3 protein results from TCRdb running MiXCR on the RACE reads. The data show around 77,000 distinct CDR3 sequences, over 7.5% seen once. The starting material was whole blood, obtained in connection with sensitization to the hapten diphenylcyclopropenone (DPC). All receptors derive from a woman in her forties with alopecia areata. Some clones in this sample may be carry-over from other donors' samples. Both conserved end residues are trimmed from each CDR3. Each record gives: J gene, V gene, CDR3 protein.

TRBJ2-4,TRBV12-3/TRBV12-4,ASSLSSGGKNIQY
TRBJ2-1,TRBV11-2,ASSPLGAGSGEEQF
TRBJ2-1,TRBV7-6,ASSLAGGGEVTSYNEQF
TRBJ2-7,TRBV6-2/TRBV6-3,ASRTGYSYEQY
TRBJ2-5,TRBV18,ASSRGLAGGWAQETQY
TRBJ2-1,TRBV20-1,SADGLLISLGNEQF
TRBJ1-2,TRBV12-3/TRBV12-4,ASSRDRAGYT
TRBJ2-5,TRBV6-6,ASSYSIRDPQETQY
TRBJ2-7,TRBV7-9,ASSRRDRGLHEQY
TRBJ2-7,TRBV28,ASSFSSEQY
TRBJ2-1,TRBV20-1,SARDRPGQTYNEQF
TRBJ1-2,TRBV28,ASSRGGTYGYT
TRBJ1-4,TRBV6-5,ASSYSPRGGFDEKLF
TRBJ2-5,TRBV6-2/TRBV6-3,ASSYSVWGRETQY
TRBJ2-5,TRBV5-5,ASSSGTIQETQY
TRBJ1-6,TRBV6-2/TRBV6-3,ASSRDRGPNSPLH
TRBJ1-4,TRBV2,ASSRMGLTNEKLF
TRBJ1-2,TRBV7-8,ASSPRDRGTAYGYT
TRBJ2-4,TRBV2,ASSEEVLAKNIQY
TRBJ1-2,TRBV12-3/TRBV12-4,ASGGQGSSNYGYT
TRBJ2-4,TRBV6-2/TRBV6-3,ASSYSNYPNVGIQY
TRBJ2-1,TRBV11-2,AGSTLAGDYNEQF
TRBJ2-2,TRBV7-2,ASSSWDRAELF
TRBJ2-3,TRBV6-5,ASSYALWGATDTQY
TRBJ1-1,TRBV7-8,ASSPFSRGEWTEAF
TRBJ2-7,TRBV19,ASSMYRQGANEQY
TRBJ2-5,TRBV20-1,SAAVGGTLGETQY
TRBJ2-6,TRBV18,ASSAADGANVLT
TRBJ1-1,TRBV7-6,ASSFIGMNTEAF
TRBJ1-2,TRBV11-2,ASSSTMAYGYT
TRBJ2-1,TRBV7-8,ASSLEVAGGRQF
TRBJ2-1,TRBV3-1,ASSQIWGGSYNEQF
TRBJ2-2,TRBV3-1,ASSLPGLAGANTGELF
TRBJ2-5,TRBV29-1,SVGQIQETQY
TRBJ2-1,TRBV5-1,ASMVWASGGNNEQF
TRBJ2-1,TRBV7-3,ASSPRGGGVDEQF
TRBJ1-1,TRBV5-4,ASRYRVGTEAF
TRBJ2-7,TRBV7-2,ASSTLRGTYEQY
TRBJ1-3,TRBV6-5,ASSYSGTPRSGNTIY
TRBJ1-1,TRBV6-1,ASSLGLNTEAF
TRBJ2-5,TRBV3-1,ASSLGEETQY
TRBJ1-1,TRBV11-3,ASSVSGVTEAF
TRBJ1-1,TRBV7-9,ASSLLSTGENTEAF
TRBJ1-1,TRBV20-1,SASNRPLGDLRAEAF
TRBJ1-2,TRBV7-3,ASSSIGGAKGYT
TRBJ2-2,TRBV15,ATSGPRDRELF
TRBJ2-1,TRBV5-1,TSTPLRTSGIDEQF
TRBJ2-1,TRBV4-3,ASRVAGNNEQF
TRBJ2-7,TRBV7-9,ASSLKGVPYEQY
TRBJ2-3,TRBV20-1,SATWTSGNTDTQY
TRBJ2-1,TRBV6-4,ASSNGGGAVDEQF
TRBJ1-5,TRBV7-8,ASSSLYLVNQPQH
TRBJ1-4,TRBV6-2/TRBV6-3,ASSKGDGRNEKLF